This entry features one T cell receptor beta chain sequence. The entry originates in a study of blood T cell repertoires in COVID-19. CDR3 length equals 15 residues. Trimming took 0 bases from V and 5 from J; bases not matched to a gene: 4. Germline CDR1 reads WNHNN; CDR2 reads SYGVQD (reference sequence). Original methodology: From reference gene primer amplification, estimates of nucleated cell counts were derived. Data came from immunoSEQ multiplex PCR; TCRdb stores just in-frame clones and leaves some out. V, J and clone size are those of that table, while D and trimming were read from the DNA. Seen here are about 190,000 clones, 65% to 80% observed once, and the top ten hold 13%.

The chain recombines TRBV10-1 with TRBJ2-7, with 10 bases lining up with TRBD1. Sequenced: peripheral blood. The TCR comes from a middle-aged man who had recovered from COVID-19. This CDR3 reads CASSESGQGYHEQYF. CDR3 bases: TGCGCCAGCAGTGAGTCGGGACAGGGGTACCACGAGCAGTACTTC.